What follows are 27 T cell receptor beta chains derived from one specimen sequenced in a study of T cell repertoires in cytomegalovirus infection. Each CDR3 protein gets one entry after TCRdb re-called the reads with MiXCR. The sample has hundreds of thousands of distinct CDR3 sequences, less than 35% seen once. Antigens of these TCRs are unknown. This material consisted of cultured CD8+ T cells from PBMCs, taken from culture after CMV antigen stimulation. These receptors all stem from a human donor in good health (CMV status not recorded). Some clones in this sample may be carry-over from other donors' samples.

Comments on this clonotype: Possible read error: a much larger clone is one base away. This chain links TRBV12-3 or TRBV12-4 with TRBJ1-5, with D unclear. V was shortened by 2 bases and J by 5 bases, with 1 base between the two germline ends. The CDR3 covers 11 residues. CDR3 loop: CASSLHQPQHF. The DNA of the CDR3 is TGTGCCAGCAGTTTACATCAGCCCCAGCATTTT.

A few counts support this clonotype. The chain employs TRBV7-8 and TRBJ2-6; no clear D gene. Trimming removed 1 base from V and 1 base from J, with 11 bases in between. This CDR3 comprises 17 residues. Germline CDR1 and CDR2: SGHVS and FQNEAQ. CDR3 in amino acids: CASSLDALPSGANVLTF. The CDR3 region has the DNA TGTGCCAGCAGCTTAGACGCCCTACCTTCTGGGGCCAACGTCCTGACTTTC.

This clonotype was recorded a few times. V usage is TRBV19 and J usage is TRBJ1-5, with D possibly TRBD1 on 6 matching bases. CDR3 length equals 13 residues. Germline CDR1 LNHDA, CDR2 SQIVND (reference sequence). Deletions cut 9 bases from V and 1 base from J, with 10 bases between. CDR3 sequence (DNA): TGTGCCAGCCTGGGGGCGAGCAATCAGCCCCAGCATTTT. Its protein is CASLGASNQPQHF.

A remark on this clonotype: Being one base from a much bigger clone, this may be a read error. The CDR3 is CASEQIREQYF. CDR3 nucleotide sequence: TGTGCCAGCGAACAAATCCGGGAGCAGTACTTC. The V call is TRBV7-2, the J call TRBJ2-7; D gene uncertain. The V gene lost 8 bases and the J gene lost 7 bases, with 12 bases spanning the gap. Germline V gene sequence: CDR1 SGHTA, CDR2 FQGNSA. CDR3 size: 11 residues.

This clonotype was seen only a few times. The chain recombines TRBV7-9 with TRBJ2-7; either TRBD1 or TRBD2 may supply D (6 bases each). CDR3 length: 15 amino acids. V was trimmed by 6 bases and J by 4 bases, leaving 19 bases between them. The germline CDR1 and CDR2 sequences are SEHNR and FQNEAQ (reference sequence). In DNA, the CDR3 is TGTGCCAGCAGATCCCCTGAGGGGGGCTGGTACGAGCAGTACTTC. It encodes CASRSPEGGWYEQYF.

This clonotype was detected a few times. The chain recombines TRBV7-9 with TRBJ2-2; no clear D gene. The V end lost 2 bases, the J end lost 4 bases, and 14 bases lay between the germline ends. Per germline, CDR1 SEHNR and CDR2 FQNEAQ (reference sequence). The CDR3 totals 16 residues. CDR3 bases: TGTGCCAGCAGCTTAAGGGTCGAGGCCGTCACCGGGGAGCTGTTTTTT. This codes for CASSLRVEAVTGELFF.

In this sample, this clonotype turned up many times. The chain carries TRBV12-3 or TRBV12-4 and TRBJ2-5; 7 bases agree with TRBD2. The CDR3 consists of 16 residues. V lost 0 bases and J lost 2; bases outside the gene matches: 6. CDR3: CASSLAPAGYQETQYF. CDR3 nucleotides: TGTGCCAGCAGTTTAGCCCCAGCGGGGTATCAAGAGACCCAGTACTTC.

This chain joins TRBV4-2 and TRBJ1-6; possible D gene TRBD1, 5 bases. In germline, CDR1 is LGHNA, CDR2 YNFKEQ. This CDR3 spans 18 amino acids. V was pared by 0 bases and J by 3 bases, with 15 bases between. The CDR3 DNA reads as TGTGCCAGCAGCCAAGAAGGCTCGGGACTGTACTATAATTCACCCCTCCACTTT. It is translated as CASSQEGSGLYYNSPLHF.

This clonotype was picked up a small number of times. This chain uses TRBV10-3 with TRBJ2-3; 8 nucleotides match TRBD2. The CDR3 contains 16 residues. With V trimmed by 6 bases and J by 6 bases, 14 bases remained unmatched. Germline-derived CDR1 and CDR2 are ENHRY and SYGVKD. CDR3 coding DNA: TGTGCCATCAGAGAGATTCAGCGGGGGTCGGACGATACGCAGTATTTT. It encodes CAIREIQRGSDDTQYF.

This clonotype was counted between two and nine times. J is TRBJ2-6 and V is TRBV24-1, with D unclear. Germline values: CDR1 KGHDR, CDR2 SFDVKD. The CDR3 has 13 amino acids. The V and J ends lost 12 bases and 1 base respectively, with 9 bases between them. CDR3 bases: TGTGCCCCAAGCCCTTCTGGGGCCAACGTCCTGACTTTC. Its protein product is CAPSPSGANVLTF.

The chain combines TRBV4-1 with TRBJ1-2, with a weak D call TRBD1 (5 bases). V lost 0 bases and J lost 9, with 14 bases in between. CDR1 is MGHRA and CDR2 is YSYEKL in the germline V gene. CDR3 size: 14 residues. This CDR3 is CASSQDEGSERYTF. The CDR3 region has the DNA TGCGCCAGCAGCCAAGATGAGGGGTCCGAACGCTACACCTTC.

This chain connects TRBV7-6 to TRBJ2-1; possibly TRBD2 for D (6 bases). The V gene lost 2 bases and the J gene lost 2 bases, with 10 bases spanning the gap. CDR3 length equals 15 residues. Germline CDR1 and CDR2: SGHVS and FNYEAQ. The CDR3 region is CASSLRLATYNEQFF. The DNA for the CDR3 is TGTGCCAGCAGCTTAAGGCTAGCGACCTACAATGAGCAGTTCTTC.

The chain employs TRBV7-6 and TRBJ2-2; the match to TRBD2 covers 7 bases. This CDR3 spans 17 amino acids. V was clipped by 1 base and J by 4 bases; unmatched bases: 9. Germline assignment: CDR1 SGHVS and CDR2 FNYEAQ. In nucleotides, the CDR3 is TGTGCCAGCAGCTTAGTGGTCCAGCGGGGTGGCACCGGGGAGCTGTTTTTT. This encodes CASSLVVQRGGTGELFF.

This sequence joins TRBV3-1 and TRBJ2-2; D may match TRBD1 or TRBD2 (5 bases each). The CDR3 runs to 16 residues. V lost 5 bases, J lost 6 bases, and 19 bases lay in between. CDR1 LGHDT and CDR2 YNNKEL come from the germline V gene (reference sequence). CDR3 loop: CASSLTLIGDAGELFF. CDR3 coding DNA: TGTGCCAGCAGCTTGACTTTGATCGGGGACGCCGGGGAGCTGTTTTTT.

This clonotype appeared once. This may stem from a read error, because a much larger clone lies one nucleotide away. The chain recombines TRBV7-6 with TRBJ2-7; a weak D match, TRBD1 (5 bases). Germline V gives CDR1 SGHVS, CDR2 FNYEAQ. The V end lost 4 bases, the J end lost 0 bases, and 25 bases lay between the germline ends. CDR3 size: 19 residues. The CDR3 loop is CASSSGKDLPVFSSYEQYF. Written as DNA, the CDR3 is TGTGCCAGCAGCTCAGGGAAGGACCTTCCTGTTTTTAGCTCCTACGAGCAGTACTTC.

This clonotype showed up just a few times. This chain uses TRBV6-8 with TRBJ1-2; 10 bases match TRBD1. Germline CDR1 MNHGY, CDR2 SAAAGT. This CDR3 spans 17 amino acids. J lost 4 bases, V lost 3 bases, and 11 bases had no gene match. CDR3 protein: CASSYPRQGAQGYGYTF. The DNA of the CDR3 is TGTGCCAGCAGTTATCCGAGACAGGGGGCGCAAGGCTATGGCTACACCTTC.

The chain employs TRBV19 and TRBJ1-6, with TRBD1 as a possible D gene (5 bases). CDR1 is LNHDA and CDR2 is SQIVND in the germline V gene (reference sequence). The CDR3 contains 14 residues. V lost 8 bases and J 8 bases, leaving 16 bases between the germline ends. The CDR3 nucleotides are TGTGCCAGTCAGAGGGGCTTAGGGGATTCACCCCTCCACTTT. Translating gives CASQRGLGDSPLHF.

This clonotype was picked up many times. The V and J genes are TRBV7-6 and TRBJ2-7; 7 bases match TRBD2. Trimming cost V 3 bases and J 5 bases; bases outside gene matches: 10. Germline V gene sequence: CDR1 SGHVS, CDR2 FNYEAQ. The CDR3 length is 15 residues. The CDR3 nucleotides are TGTGCCAGCAGCTTGGCGGGGGAAACTTTCGACGAGCAGTACTTC. This gives the protein CASSLAGETFDEQYF.

This clonotype occurred a few times. The rearrangement joins TRBV19 to TRBJ1-5; D gene unclear. CDR1 and CDR2 (germline): LNHDA, SQIVND (reference sequence). The CDR3 is 15 amino acids. Deletions cut 5 bases from V and 4 bases from J, with 15 bases between. The DNA for the CDR3 is TGTGCCAGTAGTTTCCCAGGAGGCTATAATCAGCCCCAGCATTTT. This sequence encodes CASSFPGGYNQPQHF.

The CDR3 DNA reads as TGTGCCAGCAGCTCCGGGATCCCTTCCCGATACGAGCAGTACGTC. It codes for CASSSGIPSRYEQYV. The V call is TRBV6-1, the J call TRBJ2-7, with D perhaps matching TRBD2 (5 bases). Germline loops: CDR1 MNHNS, CDR2 SASEGT. This CDR3 spans 15 amino acids. V was shortened by 6 bases and J by 4 bases, with 19 bases between the two germline ends.

This clonotype was counted between two and nine times. The rearrangement joins TRBV27 to TRBJ2-1; 9 nucleotides agree with TRBD2. CDR1 is MNHEY, CDR2 SMNVEV, per germline (reference sequence). The CDR3 consists of 15 residues. Trimming cost V 7 bases and J 4 bases; bases outside gene matches: 8. CDR3 nucleotide sequence: TGTGCCAGCATCGCGGGGGGGGGCGGTTACAATGAGCAGTTCTTC. Its translation: CASIAGGGGYNEQFF.

The gene calls are TRBV15 and TRBJ2-7; D call uncertain. The germline gives CDR1 LNHNV, CDR2 YYDKDF (reference sequence). The CDR3 loop spans 13 amino acids. Between the trimmed V and J ends, which lost 6 bases and 1 base, there was a span of 10 bases. CDR3 coding DNA: TGTGCCACCAGGGGCGGTGGGTCCTACGAGCAGTACTTC. It translates to CATRGGGSYEQYF.

This clonotype was observed a few times. CDR3 sequence reads: CASSYSTGPHSTDTQYF. CDR3 nucleotides: TGTGCCAGCAGTTACTCTACCGGGCCTCATAGCACAGATACGCAGTATTTT. The chain uses TRBV6-5 and TRBJ2-3; no definite D call. CDR3 length equals 17 residues. V gave up 0 bases and J gave up 0 bases, with 13 bases separating them. CDR1 and CDR2 (germline): MNHEY, SVGAGI.

This clonotype has just a few counts. The chain recombines TRBV7-9 with TRBJ2-4; D gene ambiguous. Trimming shortened V by 5 bases and J by 8 bases, and 4 bases separated the two germline ends. Per germline, CDR1 SEHNR and CDR2 FQNEAQ (reference sequence). The CDR3 is 10 amino acids. In DNA, the CDR3 is TGTGCCAGCAGCACAGACATTCAGTACTTC. As protein: CASSTDIQYF. Based on the CDR3 plus reference TRBV7-9 and TRBJ2-4, the full variable domain is DTGVSQNPRHKITKRGQNVTFRCDPISEHNRLYWYRQTLGQGPEFLTYFQNEAQLEKSRLLSDRFSAERPKGSFSTLEIQRTEQGDSAMYLCASSTDIQYFGAGTRLSVL.

The chain has TRBV6-2 or TRBV6-3 and TRBJ1-1; TRBD1 agrees at 8 bases. Germline-derived CDR1 and CDR2 are MNHEY and SVGEGT. Trimming removed 0 bases from V and 3 bases from J; junction bases left unmatched: 3. This CDR3 contains 15 residues. CDR3 amino acids: CASSYSAGGYTEAFF. CDR3 nucleotides: TGTGCCAGCAGTTACTCGGCAGGGGGCTACACTGAAGCTTTCTTT.

This clonotype was seen a few times. The rearrangement joins TRBV6-6 to TRBJ2-5; 7 nucleotides line up with TRBD1. Per germline, CDR1 MNHNY and CDR2 SVGAGI (reference sequence). V shed 5 bases, J shed 5 bases, and the junction held 14 bases outside the gene matches. The CDR3 runs 16 residues. The CDR3 DNA reads TGTGCCAGCAGTGGATTAGACAGGGTATTTGGGGAGACCCAGTACTTC. Residues: CASSGLDRVFGETQYF.

The genes are TRBV6-6 and TRBJ2-1, with 8 bases identical to TRBD2. Germline CDR1 and CDR2: MNHNY and SVGAGI (reference sequence). The ends lost 5 bases at V and 7 bases at J; junction bases unmatched: 7. The CDR3 is 14 residues long. The CDR3 sequence: CASSPGLGENEQFF. The DNA for the CDR3 is TGTGCCAGCAGTCCGGGACTAGGTGAGAATGAGCAGTTCTTC.